The clone carrying this TCR beta chain has more than one count but fewer than ten. What it binds is not known. PCR involved 60 Vbeta and 13 Jbeta primers. Sequenced by immunoSEQ multiplex PCR; TCRdb stores in-frame clones only, minus some. This sample carries about 160,000 clones, about four fifths of them seen once, and the ten largest clones take roughly 7.3%. The record originates from a study of cytomegalovirus exposure and HLA in healthy donors. Study observations and caveats: The authors later found most CMV-associated TCR beta chains appeared HLA-restricted. TCR beta sequences reportedly predicted the HLA-A and HLA-B alleles of most subjects accurately. Researchers catalogued under 200 TCR beta chains as cytomegalovirus-associated.

This CDR3 contains 15 residues. V shed 1 base and J shed 0 bases, with 9 bases lying between them. Germline CDR1 LNHDA, CDR2 SQIVND (reference sequence). The sequence was collected from a male donor in good health and CMV-seropositive. Sequencing used PBMCs. The chain combines TRBV19 with TRBJ1-1; D is uncertain. The CDR3 DNA reads TGTGCCAGTAGTATAGGCCCGGGGATGAACACTGAAGCTTTCTTT. It is translated as CASSIGPGMNTEAFF. Combining the CDR3 with reference TRBV19 and TRBJ1-1 gives the whole variable domain DGGITQSPKYLFRKEGQNVTLSCEQNLNHDAMYWYRQDPGQGLRLIYYSQIVNDFQKGDIAEGYSVSREKKESFPLTVTSAQKNPTAFYLCASSIGPGMNTEAFFGQGTRLTVV.